This T cell receptor beta chain originates from a study of radiation and T cells in renal cell carcinoma. Study observations and caveats: In blood, top tumor clones expanded by 2 weeks, shrinking by 4. Pretreatment tumor biopsies were lacking, so baseline clonotypes are unknown.

A remark on this clone: The antigen remains undetermined.

Method: immunoSEQ multiplex PCR; TCRdb's copy keeps in-frame clones and lacks some. The sample contains about 77,000 clones, around four fifths of which appear only once. The time point denotes: blood 4 weeks post-SBRT, at nephrectomy. The treatment is: 15 Gy SBRT to primary tumor, nephrectomy 4 weeks later. Nephrectomy followed 15 Gy stereotactic body radiation by 4 weeks. After SBRT, blood was collected at 2 and 4 weeks, plus baseline. The specimen comprised blood, sampled from a patient whose treatment included radiotherapy and nephrectomy. The TCR sequence derives from a woman aged 60 to 75 with renal cell carcinoma.

The CDR3 loop reads CASSGSGSTTGEQFF. CDR3 DNA sequence: TGCGCCAGCAGCGGGAGCGGGAGTACAACCGGTGAGCAGTTCTTC. V is TRBV5-1 and J is TRBJ2-1; TRBD2 matches 8 bases. This CDR3 comprises 15 residues. Germline CDR1 is SGHRS and CDR2 is YFSETQ. The junction had 12 bases not matched to a gene; V was cut back by 4 bases and J by 9 bases.